Sequencing of this T cell receptor (beta chain) was carried out in a study of Ad26.COV2.S vaccination and SARS-CoV-2 variants. Study details: In the COV1001 trial, the donor was in the Ad26.COV2.S arm. Participants got Ad26.COV2.S intramuscularly, once or twice 56 days apart. Study-level results: Assessments of TCR breadth and depth may have underestimated the total T cell responses. Similar non-spike TCR breadth was observed in recipients of vaccine and of placebo.

J gave up 4 bases and V 4 bases, and 14 bases lay outside the gene matches. The germline gives CDR1 LGHNA, CDR2 YSLEER. The CDR3 totals 19 residues. Produced via immunoSEQ multiplex PCR; TCRdb's table is partial and in-frame only. The sample holds around 250,000 clones, around 88% seen once. About this clone itself: Its antigen is not known.

Treatment in this sample: 19 received Ad26.COV2.S at low or high dose, single or two shots; about 5 received placebo; per-sample allocation not given. Following the first vaccine or placebo injection, samples were taken on day 63. Sample: peripheral blood, taken in a trial of Ad26.COV2.S vaccine versus placebo. This chain uses TRBV4-3 with TRBJ2-6, with 9 bases lining up with TRBD2. The origin of this receptor is a person aged 18 to 65 who received the Ad26.COV2.S COVID-19 vaccine or a placebo. The chain's CDR3 is CASSLNSGSGSDGANVLTF. Here the CDR3 DNA reads TGCGCCAGCAGCCTTAATAGCGGGAGTGGCAGCGACGGGGCCAACGTCCTGACTTTC.